This T cell receptor (beta chain) was observed in a study of T cells after posttransplantation cyclophosphamide. Study-wide results and caveats: Later blood repertoires were often dominated by clones from the donor CD8+ memory compartment.

There are a few counts of this clone. Antigen specificity is unknown. Germline CDR1 MNHNS, CDR2 SASEGT. Trimming cost V 5 bases and J 3 bases; bases outside gene matches: 12. CDR3 size: 17 residues. Generated by immunoSEQ multiplex PCR, the TCRdb table keeps only in-frame clones and is missing some. The repertoire yields 12,000 or so clones, none seen only once; the top ten contain 26%. A marrow graft followed busulfan-fludarabine conditioning, with cyclophosphamide on days +3 and +4. The chain employs TRBV6-1 and TRBJ2-1; 8 bases align to TRBD1. This specimen consisted of PBMCs, obtained after allogeneic stem cell transplant with posttransplant cyclophosphamide. This clonotype was sampled from a female patient in her thirties or forties who received an allogeneic stem cell transplant from a related donor, was CMV-positive, and had acute GVHD only. Some of the T cells may derive from the graft donor. This chain's CDR3 is CASSQGQGRGNYNEQFF. In nucleotides, the CDR3 is TGTGCCAGCAGTCAAGGACAGGGTCGAGGTAACTACAATGAGCAGTTCTTC.